Following are 30 T cell receptor beta chains from one sample sequenced in a study of cytomegalovirus exposure and HLA in healthy donors. TCRdb keeps only in-frame clones here, not all; method: immunoSEQ multiplex PCR. The sample consists of around 150,000 clones, 70% to 90% of them appearing once. Sample: PBMCs. The receptors originated from a woman aged 25 to 39 in good health and CMV-seronegative.

As to this clone: The junction departs from the called germline gene at one end, perhaps through a read error. The chain is built from TRBV7-7 and TRBJ2-1; 8 bases agree with TRBD1. This CDR3 spans 13 amino acids. Germline CDR1 is SSHAT and CDR2 is FNYEAQ (reference sequence). DNA for the CDR3: TGTGCTAGCAGTCCCCTACAGGGGGTCGAGCAGTTCTTC. It yields the protein CASSPLQGVEQFF.

V and J are TRBV10-3 and TRBJ2-1; 12 bases match TRBD2. The CDR3 is 16 amino acids. Germline CDR1 reads ENHRY; CDR2 reads SYGVKD. The trim removed 5 bases at V and 7 bases at J, leaving 9 bases unmatched. Written as DNA, the CDR3 is TGTGCCATCAGTTCCCGACTAGCGGGAGATGGAAATGAGCAGTTCTTC. Translating it yields CAISSRLAGDGNEQFF.

A note on this clone: Other DNA sequences in the same sample also yield this CDR3. DNA of the CDR3: TGTGCCAGTAGTATCAGCGGGAGGTCCTACGAGCAGTACTTC. Encoded protein: CASSISGRSYEQYF. This chain links TRBV19 with TRBJ2-7; the match to TRBD2 covers 9 bases. This CDR3 has 14 residues. Per the germline V gene, CDR1 is LNHDA and CDR2 is SQIVND (reference sequence). With 3 bases clipped from V and 1 base from J, the junction kept 1 base outside the gene matches.

Points on this clone: A junction boundary mismatches the germline segment, possibly from a read error. This CDR3 is CASSYSHEQYF. CDR3 nucleotide sequence: TGTGCCAGCAGTTACTCCCACGAGCAGTACTTC. V usage is TRBV6-5 and J usage is TRBJ2-7; no clear D. Germline loops: CDR1 MNHEY, CDR2 SVGAGI. This CDR3 comprises 11 residues.

The V and J genes are TRBV4-3 and TRBJ1-1; possibly TRBD1 for D (6 bases). This CDR3 comprises 13 residues. Germline V gives CDR1 LGHNA, CDR2 YSLEER. The V and J ends lost 0 bases and 7 bases respectively, with 9 bases between them. CDR3 DNA sequence: TGCGCCAGCAGCCAAGAAGGGACACGTGAAGCTTTCTTT. Encoded protein: CASSQEGTREAFF.

The chain has TRBV5-1 and TRBJ2-7, with TRBD2 as a possible D gene (6 bases). Trimming removed 4 bases from V and 4 bases from J, with 18 bases in between. The V gene's germline CDR1 is SGHRS and CDR2 YFSETQ. CDR3 size: 15 residues. The CDR3: CASSLGTGLLYEQYF. For the CDR3, the DNA is TGCGCCAGCAGCCTGGGCACGGGACTCCTATACGAGCAGTACTTC. The full variable domain, in which reference TRBV5-1 and TRBJ2-7 provide the parts outside the CDR3, is KAGVTQTPRYLIKTRGQQVTLSCSPISGHRSVSWYQQTPGQGLQFLFEYFSETQRNKGNFPGRFSGRQFSNSRSEMNVSTLELGDSALYLCASSLGTGLLYEQYFGPGTRLTVT.

The chain couples TRBV28 to TRBJ2-7, with 10 bases lining up with TRBD1. The germline gives CDR1 MDHEN, CDR2 SYDVKM. J lost 2 bases, V lost 11 bases, and 3 bases had no gene match. The CDR3 contains 12 residues. The CDR3 protein is CAGGQGPYEQYF. The CDR3 nucleotides are TGTGCCGGGGGACAGGGGCCCTACGAGCAGTACTTC.

This chain links TRBV27 with TRBJ2-7; 10 bases match TRBD2. This CDR3 is 13 amino acids long. CDR1 MNHEY and CDR2 SMNVEV come from the germline V gene (reference sequence). J gave up 12 bases and V 2 bases, and 7 bases lay outside the gene matches. The CDR3 DNA sequence: TGTGCCAGCAGTTTAGGGTCTAGCGGGGGCTTGTACTTC. The encoded protein is CASSLGSSGGLYF.

The chain combines TRBV4-3 with TRBJ1-1; D gene unclear. Trimming took off 5 bases at V and 0 bases at J, with 7 bases between the two ends. Germline-derived CDR1 and CDR2 are LGHNA and YSLEER. The CDR3 extends over 13 amino acids. CDR3 sequence: CASSITLNTEAFF. The DNA for the CDR3 is TGCGCCAGCAGCATTACACTGAACACTGAAGCTTTCTTT.

V gene TRBV5-6 combines with J gene TRBJ1-2, with TRBD1 matching over 8 bases. This CDR3 is 13 amino acids long. With V trimmed by 4 bases and J by 4 bases, 3 bases remained unmatched. The germline gives CDR1 SGHDT, CDR2 YYEEEE. As DNA, the CDR3 is TGTGCCAGCAGCAGGACAGGGCTCTATGGCTACACCTTC. It specifies CASSRTGLYGYTF.

The V gene is TRBV2, the J gene TRBJ2-7, with a weak D call TRBD1 (6 bases). From germline, CDR1 is SNHLY and CDR2 FYNNEI. V lost 6 bases and J 0 bases, leaving 12 bases between the germline ends. The CDR3 has 14 residues. CDR3 region: CASSVTGSSYEQYF. The CDR3 DNA reads TGTGCCAGCAGCGTAACAGGGAGCTCCTACGAGCAGTACTTC.

The chain links TRBV2 to TRBJ1-4; maybe TRBD1 (5 bases). Germline V lookup: CDR1 SNHLY, CDR2 FYNNEI. The CDR3 runs to 15 residues. The V gene lost 5 bases and the J gene lost 4 bases, with 14 bases spanning the gap. In DNA form, the CDR3 reads TGTGCCAGCAGTTCGGCCCAGGGAAATAATGAAAAACTGTTTTTT. Translated, it gives CASSSAQGNNEKLFF.

The chain carries TRBV15 and TRBJ2-7; possible D gene TRBD2, 5 bases. V was clipped by 5 bases and J by 3 bases, with 14 bases between them. The CDR3 spans 14 residues. The germline CDR1 and CDR2 sequences are LNHNV and YYDKDF (reference sequence). The DNA for the CDR3 is TGTGCCACCAGCGAAAGAACTAGTTTCTACGAGCAGTACTTC. This encodes CATSERTSFYEQYF.

The rearrangement links TRBV6-6 to TRBJ2-7, with unresolved D. Germline CDR1 and CDR2: MNHNY and SVGAGI (reference sequence). Trimming cost V 0 bases and J 6 bases, with 6 bases left between them. The CDR3 sequence is 12 residues long. Here the CDR3 reads CASSYSFSEQYF. In DNA form, the CDR3 reads TGTGCCAGCAGTTACTCGTTCTCCGAGCAGTACTTC.

J is TRBJ1-1 and V is TRBV7-3; D is perhaps TRBD1 (5 bases). V lost 2 bases to trimming and J lost 0 bases, with 7 bases between them. The CDR3 is 14 amino acids. The V gene's germline CDR1 is SGHTA and CDR2 FQGTGA. The CDR3 protein is CASSLGAVNTEAFF. In DNA, the CDR3 is TGTGCCAGCAGCTTAGGGGCGGTGAACACTGAAGCTTTCTTT.

This CDR3 reads CASSPGSRTGELFF. In DNA, the CDR3 is TGTGCCAGCAGCCCAGGGTCCCGTACCGGGGAGCTGTTTTTT. The V gene is TRBV5-4, the J gene TRBJ2-2, with D possibly matching TRBD1 (5 bases). There are 14 residues in the CDR3. V dropped 4 bases and J dropped 5 bases, with 12 bases sitting between them. The germline V gene has CDR1 SGHNT and CDR2 YYREEE (reference sequence).

V gene TRBV6-5 combines with J gene TRBJ2-2, with D hard to call. V was trimmed by 4 bases and J by 5 bases, leaving 11 bases between them. This CDR3 has 14 amino acids. Germline V gives CDR1 MNHEY, CDR2 SVGAGI. The CDR3 is CASSSWTQTGELFF. The CDR3 DNA reads TGTGCCAGCAGTTCCTGGACGCAGACCGGGGAGCTGTTTTTT.

This chain joins TRBV7-6 and TRBJ1-2; D gene uncertain. CDR1 SGHVS and CDR2 FNYEAQ come from the germline V gene. This CDR3 has 15 amino acids. With 1 base removed from V and 0 bases from J, the gap between germline ends came to 9 bases. The CDR3 is CASSLVAKTNYGYTF. CDR3 DNA sequence: TGTGCCAGCAGCTTAGTGGCCAAAACTAACTATGGCTACACCTTC.

The J gene is TRBJ1-2, the V gene TRBV30; tentatively, D is TRBD1 (6 bases). The length of the CDR3 is 12 residues. V dropped 5 bases and J dropped 7 bases, with 14 bases sitting between them. Germline V gives CDR1 GTSNPN, CDR2 SVGIG (reference sequence). The CDR3 nucleotides are TGTGCCTGGGAACTGGGGGCTGCTGGCTACACCTTC. Amino acid sequence: CAWELGAAGYTF.

CDR3: CASSIDRANYGYTF. As DNA, the CDR3 is TGTGCCAGTAGTATCGACAGGGCTAACTATGGCTACACCTTC. V gene TRBV19 combines with J gene TRBJ1-2; 7 nucleotides line up with TRBD1. The trim removed 3 bases at V and 0 bases at J, leaving 1 base unmatched. Germline CDR1 is LNHDA and CDR2 is SQIVND (reference sequence). The CDR3 spans 14 residues.

This clone was observed a single time. This chain connects TRBV2 to TRBJ2-3, with D maybe TRBD1 (6 bases). CDR1 is SNHLY, CDR2 FYNNEI, per germline. V was shortened by 2 bases and J by 10 bases, with 16 bases between the two germline ends. This CDR3 has 14 residues. DNA of the CDR3: TGTGCCAGCAGTGAATCAGGGGTGGGAAATGCGCAGTATTTT. Amino acid sequence: CASSESGVGNAQYF.

The chain joins TRBV5-6 to TRBJ1-3; D remains unclear. V was trimmed by 3 bases and J by 0 bases, leaving 7 bases between them. Germline V CDR1 and CDR2: SGHDT, YYEEEE. The CDR3 consists of 14 residues. The CDR3 DNA reads as TGTGCCAGCAGCTGGGTGGGCTCTGGAAACACCATATATTTT. This sequence encodes CASSWVGSGNTIYF.

This chain connects TRBV11-1 to TRBJ2-1, with D unresolved. Germline-derived CDR1 and CDR2 are SGHAT and FQDESV (reference sequence). Trimming pared 5 bases from V and 0 bases from J, leaving 23 bases between. The CDR3 spans 19 residues. The CDR3 region is CASSPRRPYAKGSYNEQFF. CDR3 in DNA: TGTGCCAGCAGCCCCCGCCGGCCGTACGCTAAAGGCTCCTACAATGAGCAGTTCTTC.

This rearrangement joins TRBV9 to TRBJ2-6, with 9 bases identical to TRBD1. This CDR3 region has 16 residues. The junction had 5 bases not matched to a gene; V was cut back by 3 bases and J by 4 bases. Germline CDR1 SGDLS, CDR2 YYNGEE. The CDR3 region has the DNA TGTGCCAGCAGCGAGGACAGGGGATCCGGGGCCAACGTCCTGACTTTC. This gives the protein CASSEDRGSGANVLTF.

The chain joins TRBV19 to TRBJ2-1; the D is unclear. This CDR3 has 15 residues. Germline CDR1 is LNHDA and CDR2 is SQIVND (reference sequence). Trimming pared 5 bases from V and 0 bases from J, leaving 11 bases between. DNA of the CDR3: TGTGCCAGTAGTCGATCTCAGAGCTCCTACAATGAGCAGTTCTTC. It is translated as CASSRSQSSYNEQFF. Supplemented by reference TRBV19 and TRBJ2-1, the full variable domain reads DGGITQSPKYLFRKEGQNVTLSCEQNLNHDAMYWYRQDPGQGLRLIYYSQIVNDFQKGDIAEGYSVSREKKESFPLTVTSAQKNPTAFYLCASSRSQSSYNEQFFGPGTRLTVL.

The chain is built from TRBV5-6 and TRBJ2-1, with 10 bases fitting TRBD2. Per germline, CDR1 SGHDT and CDR2 YYEEEE. This CDR3 is built from 15 residues. J was trimmed by 6 bases and V by 4 bases; bases with no gene match: 7. The CDR3 bases are TGTGCCAGCAGCCGACGCCTAGCGGGAGTCAATGAGCAGTTCTTC. This gives the protein CASSRRLAGVNEQFF.

The chain uses TRBV5-1 and TRBJ2-3; D is ambiguous. Trimming left V 1 base short and J 0 bases short, with 15 bases between. The germline CDR1 and CDR2 sequences are SGHRS and YFSETQ. The CDR3 contains 17 residues. CDR3 nucleotides: TGCGCCAGCAGCTTGTTTAGTTCGGCGGCTAGCACAGATACGCAGTATTTT. It yields the protein CASSLFSSAASTDTQYF.

This rearrangement joins TRBV5-1 to TRBJ1-1; D is perhaps TRBD1 (5 bases). The CDR3 covers 13 residues. The germline CDR1 and CDR2 sequences are SGHRS and YFSETQ. The V and J ends lost 4 bases and 8 bases respectively, with 15 bases between them. The CDR3 spells CASSPQGNSEAFF. CDR3 coding DNA: TGCGCCAGCAGCCCCCAGGGAAACTCCGAAGCTTTCTTT.

This chain joins TRBV11-3 and TRBJ2-2; D might be TRBD1 (6 bases). Germline lookup yields CDR1 SGHNT and CDR2 YENEEA. CDR3 length: 15 amino acids. V lost 0 bases and J lost 6, with 11 bases in between. The CDR3 DNA is TGTGCCAGCAGCTTAGAAGGGGGTGTCTCCGGGGAGCTGTTTTTT. It yields the protein CASSLEGGVSGELFF.

V gene TRBV9 combines with J gene TRBJ2-5, with 11 bases lining up with TRBD1. CDR1 and CDR2 from the germline V gene are SGDLS and YYNGEE. The V segment lost 2 bases and the J segment 5 bases; nucleotides outside the gene matches: 8. This CDR3 has 16 residues. CDR3 in amino acids: CASSVRDRGYGETQYF. CDR3 in DNA: TGTGCCAGCAGCGTTCGGGACAGGGGGTATGGTGAGACCCAGTACTTC.